This T cell receptor beta chain is drawn from a study of cytomegalovirus exposure and HLA in healthy donors. Overall study findings and caveats: A later analysis linked around 17,000 TCR beta sequences to HLA alleles at 0.05 false discovery rate.

To note about this clone: No antigen is known for it.

PCR amplification relied on 60 Vbeta primers (plus 13 Jbeta primers). The data were produced by immunoSEQ multiplex PCR, yet TCRdb's version contains in-frame clones alone and is incomplete. The sample lists about 140,000 clones, around 78% occurring once. Sequencing input: PBMCs. The sequence was collected from a woman aged 18-29 years in good health and CMV-seropositive.

CDR3 nucleotide sequence: TGTGCCAGCAGCGCCCGGACAGGGGCGGGGAGCTATGGCTACACCTTC. Translation gives CASSARTGAGSYGYTF. The chain joins TRBV9 to TRBJ1-2; the match to TRBD1 covers 9 bases. Germline V gene lookup returns CDR1 SGDLS and CDR2 YYNGEE. V shed 3 bases and J 4 bases; nucleotides not matched to a gene: 10. The CDR3 consists of 16 residues.